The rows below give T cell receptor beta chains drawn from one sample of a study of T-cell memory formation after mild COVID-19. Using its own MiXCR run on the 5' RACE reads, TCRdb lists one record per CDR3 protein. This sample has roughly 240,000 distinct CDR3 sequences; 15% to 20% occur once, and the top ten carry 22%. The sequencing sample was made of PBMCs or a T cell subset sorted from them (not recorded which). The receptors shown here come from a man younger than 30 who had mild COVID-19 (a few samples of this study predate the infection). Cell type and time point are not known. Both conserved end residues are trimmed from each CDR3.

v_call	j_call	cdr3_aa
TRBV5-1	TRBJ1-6	ASSWDRGDNSPLH
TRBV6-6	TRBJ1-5	ASSYVSYYRVGQPQH
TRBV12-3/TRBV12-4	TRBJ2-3	ASSLGGGVRTQY
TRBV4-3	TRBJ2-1	ASSQGTSGLYNEQF
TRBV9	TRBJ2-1	ASSPRLGTRHEQF
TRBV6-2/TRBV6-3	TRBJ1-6	ASSHARATLH
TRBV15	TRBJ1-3	ASGQGGNTIY
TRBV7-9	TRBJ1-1	ASSLGDQEAF
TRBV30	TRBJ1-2	AWSMLKRNYGYT
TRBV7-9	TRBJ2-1	ASSALELINEQF
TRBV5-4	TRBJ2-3	ASSPEAGISTDTQY
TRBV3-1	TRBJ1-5	ASSQDGDQPQH
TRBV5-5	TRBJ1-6	ASSSHGVGSPLH
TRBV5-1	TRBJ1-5	ASSLDGPNQPQH
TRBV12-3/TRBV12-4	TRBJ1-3	ASSLESSWAGGNTIY
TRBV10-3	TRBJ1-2	AISETDGDWRGYT
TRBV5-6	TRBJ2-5	ASSLGTPGGTQY
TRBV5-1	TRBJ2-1	ASSRGGGGGHNEQF
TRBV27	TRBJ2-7	ATPPGALDSHEQY
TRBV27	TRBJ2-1	ASSLPSGGFPYNEQF
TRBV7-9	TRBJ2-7	ASSSVGTGSYEQY
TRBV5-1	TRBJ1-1	ASSLKRRVGTEAF
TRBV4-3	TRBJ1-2	ASSHLTGLRGYT